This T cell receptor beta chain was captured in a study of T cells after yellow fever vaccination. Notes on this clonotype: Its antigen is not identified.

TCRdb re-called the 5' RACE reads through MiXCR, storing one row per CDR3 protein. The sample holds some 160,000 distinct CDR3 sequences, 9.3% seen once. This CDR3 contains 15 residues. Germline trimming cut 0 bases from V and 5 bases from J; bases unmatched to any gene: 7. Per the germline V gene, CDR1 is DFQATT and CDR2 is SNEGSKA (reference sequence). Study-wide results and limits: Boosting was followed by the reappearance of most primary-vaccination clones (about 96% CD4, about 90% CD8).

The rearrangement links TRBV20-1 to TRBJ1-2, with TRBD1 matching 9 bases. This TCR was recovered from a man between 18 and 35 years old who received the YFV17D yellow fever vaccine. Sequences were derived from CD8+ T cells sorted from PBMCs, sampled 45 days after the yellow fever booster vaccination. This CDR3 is CSARETGGLEYGYTF. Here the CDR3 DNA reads TGCAGTGCTAGAGAGACAGGGGGGCTGGAGTATGGCTACACCTTC.